The 21 T cell receptor beta chains listed next were all sequenced from one sample in a study of cytomegalovirus exposure and HLA in healthy donors. Researchers ran the PCR with 60 Vbeta and 13 Jbeta primers. Some clones are missing from TCRdb's copy, which holds only in-frame ones; the method was immunoSEQ multiplex PCR. In the table there are more than 110,000 clones, 73% of which are singletons. The source material was PBMCs. The receptor source for this set is a human donor in good health.

This chain uses TRBV5-4 with TRBJ1-4; the D is unclear. Trimming shortened V by 0 bases and J by 3 bases, and 9 bases separated the two germline ends. The CDR3 extends over 15 amino acids. The germline V gene has CDR1 SGHNT and CDR2 YYREEE (reference sequence). This chain's CDR3 is CASSLAGMSNEKLFF. For the CDR3, the DNA is TGTGCCAGCAGCTTGGCCGGGATGTCTAATGAAAAACTGTTTTTT.

The V call is TRBV7-9, the J call TRBJ2-5; 9 bases line up with TRBD1. CDR3 size: 18 residues. The V gene's germline CDR1 is SEHNR and CDR2 FQNEAQ (reference sequence). Losses at the gene ends were 4 bases for V and 4 bases for J; bases not matched to a gene: 16. This CDR3 is CASSSLVAGTGLRETQYF. In nucleotides, the CDR3 is TGTGCCAGCAGCTCCCTCGTGGCGGGGACAGGGCTGAGAGAGACCCAGTACTTC.

The chain has TRBV21-1 and TRBJ2-1; the DNA was not used to check the table's D call, TRBD2. TRBV21-1 is a pseudogene. There are 17 residues in the CDR3. The CDR3 sequence is CASSNRPPGLAANEQFF. Here the CDR3 DNA reads TGTGCCAGCAGCAACAGACCCCCGGGACTAGCGGCCAATGAGCAGTTCTTC.

The chain combines TRBV15 with TRBJ2-2; 10 bases are a match to TRBD2. The germline V gene has CDR1 LNHNV and CDR2 YYDKDF (reference sequence). Trimming at V came to 0 bases and at J to 9 bases, leaving 13 bases not matched to a gene. The CDR3 loop spans 18 amino acids. CDR3 DNA sequence: TGTGCCACCAGCAGAGACCTCCCTAAGCGGGAGGGCCCCCGGGAGCTGTTTTTT. Translated, it gives CATSRDLPKREGPRELFF.

The V call is TRBV10-3, the J call TRBJ1-1; D remains unclear. The CDR3 runs to 14 residues. CDR1 ENHRY and CDR2 SYGVKD come from the germline V gene. Trimming cost V 4 bases and J 3 bases, with 12 bases left between them. CDR3 in DNA: TGTGCCATCAGTGGTATAGGGAGAGACACTGAAGCTTTCTTT. This gives the protein CAISGIGRDTEAFF.

The sample holds a few counts of this clone. The chain joins TRBV6-4 to TRBJ2-3; 8 nucleotides agree with TRBD2. Trimming removed 11 bases from V and 0 bases from J; junction bases left unmatched: 13. CDR3 length equals 16 residues. In germline, CDR1 is MRHNA, CDR2 SNTAGT. Here the CDR3 reads CAGNPLADISTDTQYF. DNA for the CDR3: TGTGCCGGTAACCCACTAGCGGACATTAGCACAGATACGCAGTATTTT.

The chain recombines TRBV4-1 with TRBJ2-6; tentatively, D is TRBD2 (5 bases). V lost 6 bases to trimming and J lost 2 bases, with 11 bases between them. Germline CDR1 reads MGHRA; CDR2 reads YSYEKL. CDR3 size: 15 residues. The CDR3: CASRMRVAGANVLTF. The CDR3 DNA reads as TGCGCCAGCAGGATGAGGGTTGCTGGGGCCAACGTCCTGACTTTC.

The V gene is TRBV5-1, the J gene TRBJ1-4; TRBD1 aligns across 8 bases. The V gene's germline CDR1 is SGHRS and CDR2 YFSETQ. The CDR3 runs 14 residues. The V gene end was trimmed by 4 bases and the J gene end by 5 bases; junction bases not matched to a gene: 4. The CDR3 DNA reads as TGCGCCAGCAGCACACAGGGGGGGAATGAAAAACTGTTTTTT. Protein: CASSTQGGNEKLFF.

The table lists this clone with a few counts. The genes are TRBV20-1 and TRBJ2-2, with D possibly being TRBD2 (6 bases). Trimming removed 3 bases from V and 15 bases from J, with 14 bases in between. This CDR3 is 11 amino acids long. Germline loops: CDR1 DFQATT, CDR2 SNEGSKA (reference sequence). The CDR3, as DNA: TGCAGTGCTAGGGCGGGGAGCACGATGTTTTTT. Translating gives CSARAGSTMFF.

V is TRBV19 and J is TRBJ2-7; 7 bases map to TRBD2. This CDR3 spans 14 amino acids. Unmatched junction bases numbered 3, after V lost 3 bases and J lost 1 base. Germline-derived CDR1 and CDR2 are LNHDA and SQIVND (reference sequence). The CDR3 nucleotides read TGTGCCAGTAGTATTGACGGGGGGTCCTACGAGCAGTACTTC. It encodes CASSIDGGSYEQYF.

The chain is built from TRBV28 and TRBJ2-5; 9 nucleotides align to TRBD1. The CDR3 length is 16 residues. In germline, CDR1 is MDHEN, CDR2 SYDVKM. The J segment lost 5 bases and the V segment lost 4 bases, leaving 11 bases of the junction unmatched. Written as DNA, the CDR3 is TGTGCCAGCAGTTCATCAACAGGGGGCGTGAGGGAGACCCAGTACTTC. Translated: CASSSSTGGVRETQYF.

The chain combines TRBV25-1 with TRBJ2-1; 10 nucleotides align to TRBD2. This CDR3 is built from 17 residues. The germline gives CDR1 MGHDK, CDR2 SYGVNS. The V gene end was trimmed by 1 base and the J gene end by 8 bases; junction bases not matched to a gene: 11. In nucleotides, the CDR3 is TGTGCCAGCAGTGAATGGGAGCGGGGGGGCCCTAACTATGAGCAGTTCTTC. It is translated as CASSEWERGGPNYEQFF.

By proportion, this clone is medium-sized. J is TRBJ1-4 and V is TRBV5-6, with TRBD1 matching 8 bases. Trimming removed 4 bases from V and 7 bases from J; junction bases left unmatched: 12. CDR1 SGHDT and CDR2 YYEEEE come from the germline V gene. This CDR3 has 16 residues. The chain's CDR3 is CASSLTRTGLGEKLFF. The CDR3 nucleotides read TGTGCCAGCAGCCTTACCCGGACAGGGTTGGGTGAAAAACTGTTTTTT.

The chain is built from TRBV6-1 and TRBJ2-5; 7 nucleotides align to TRBD2. Trimming took 2 bases from V and 5 from J; bases not matched to a gene: 5. Germline values: CDR1 MNHNS, CDR2 SASEGT. The CDR3 is 14 residues long. CDR3 nucleotides: TGTGCCAGCAGTGAACTAGCGGTTGAGGAGACCCAGTACTTC. Encoded protein: CASSELAVEETQYF.

The chain employs TRBV18 and TRBJ2-5, with 10 bases fitting TRBD1. CDR1 is KGHSH and CDR2 is LQKENI in the germline V gene. The CDR3 spans 16 residues. With V trimmed by 3 bases and J by 3 bases, 7 bases remained unmatched. The CDR3 reads CASSPRQGAVEETQYF. In nucleotides, the CDR3 is TGTGCCAGCTCACCCCGACAGGGGGCCGTAGAAGAGACCCAGTACTTC.

V is TRBV27 and J is TRBJ2-3, with 8 bases matching TRBD2. The CDR3 runs 15 residues. Germline-derived CDR1 and CDR2 are MNHEY and SMNVEV (reference sequence). The trim removed 2 bases at V and 6 bases at J, leaving 7 bases unmatched. CDR3 sequence: CASSLRSGDGDTQYF. The CDR3 coding sequence is TGTGCCAGCAGTTTACGTAGCGGGGATGGGGATACGCAGTATTTT.

This chain uses TRBV5-1 with TRBJ2-5, with 10 bases fitting TRBD1. The DNA end is more similar to TRBJ2-7, so the J call may be wrong. Germline V gene sequence: CDR1 SGHRS, CDR2 YFSETQ. This CDR3 comprises 16 residues. CDR3 coding DNA: TGCGCCAGCAGCCCCCGAATTGGGACAGGGGTTCGCGAGCAGTACTTC. It encodes CASSPRIGTGVREQYF.

The chain links TRBV7-3 to TRBJ2-3; 7 nucleotides agree with TRBD2. V trimming: 2 bases; J trimming: 5 bases; junction bases outside the gene matches: 4. The CDR3 sequence is 14 residues long. Per germline, CDR1 SGHTA and CDR2 FQGTGA. The CDR3 DNA follows: TGTGCCAGCAGCTTAGGCGTAGCGGGAGATACGCAGTATTTT. Protein product: CASSLGVAGDTQYF.

V is TRBV6-5 and J is TRBJ1-5, with 8 nucleotides matching TRBD1. Germline loops: CDR1 MNHEY, CDR2 SVGAGI. CDR3 length: 15 amino acids. The ends lost 5 bases at V and 2 bases at J; junction bases unmatched: 5. The CDR3 spells CASSPDRAGNQPQHF. In DNA, the CDR3 is TGTGCCAGCAGTCCGGACAGGGCTGGCAATCAGCCCCAGCATTTT.

This clone came up a few times. The chain couples TRBV6-6 to TRBJ2-7, with D perhaps matching TRBD1 (6 bases). Germline CDR1 reads MNHNY; CDR2 reads SVGAGI (reference sequence). The CDR3 totals 13 residues. The V end was cut by 7 bases, the J end by 1 base, with 11 bases between. The CDR3 spells CASTAGQSYEQYF. The DNA for the CDR3 is TGTGCCAGCACCGCAGGACAGTCCTACGAGCAGTACTTC.

The J gene is TRBJ2-7, the V gene TRBV6-5; tentative D call: TRBD1 (5 bases). Trimming pared 2 bases from V and 2 bases from J, leaving 13 bases between. Looked up from germline, CDR1 is MNHEY and CDR2 is SVGAGI. CDR3 length: 15 amino acids. CDR3: CASSYTPRQTYEQYF. The CDR3 DNA reads as TGTGCCAGCAGTTACACCCCTAGACAGACCTACGAGCAGTACTTC.